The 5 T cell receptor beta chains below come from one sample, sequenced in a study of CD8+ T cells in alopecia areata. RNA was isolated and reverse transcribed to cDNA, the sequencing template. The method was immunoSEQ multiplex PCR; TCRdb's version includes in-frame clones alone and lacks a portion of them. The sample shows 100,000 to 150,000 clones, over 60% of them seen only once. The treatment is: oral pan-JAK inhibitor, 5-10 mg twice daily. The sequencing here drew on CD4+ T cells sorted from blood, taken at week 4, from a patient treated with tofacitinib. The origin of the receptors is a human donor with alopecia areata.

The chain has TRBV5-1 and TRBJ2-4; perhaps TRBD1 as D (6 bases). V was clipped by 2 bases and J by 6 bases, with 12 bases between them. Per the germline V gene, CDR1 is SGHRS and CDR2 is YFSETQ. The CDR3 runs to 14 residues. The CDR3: CASSLGEGGNIQYF. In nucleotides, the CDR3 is TGCGCCAGCAGCTTAGGGGAAGGGGGAAACATTCAGTACTTC.

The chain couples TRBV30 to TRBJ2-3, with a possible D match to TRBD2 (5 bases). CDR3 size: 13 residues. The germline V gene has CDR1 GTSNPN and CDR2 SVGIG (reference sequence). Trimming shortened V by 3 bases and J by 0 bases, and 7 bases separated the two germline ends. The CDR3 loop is CAWSGGSTDTQYF. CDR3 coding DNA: TGTGCCTGGAGCGGCGGGAGCACAGATACGCAGTATTTT.

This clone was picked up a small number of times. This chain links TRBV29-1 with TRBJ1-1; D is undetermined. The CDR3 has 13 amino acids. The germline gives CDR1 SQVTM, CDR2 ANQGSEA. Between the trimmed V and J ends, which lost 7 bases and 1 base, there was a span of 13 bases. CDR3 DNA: TGCAGCGGGTACAAGGGAACGAACACTGAAGCTTTCTTT. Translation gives CSGYKGTNTEAFF. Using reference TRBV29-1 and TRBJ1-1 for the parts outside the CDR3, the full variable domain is SAVISQKPSRDICQRGTSLTIQCQVDSQVTMMFWYRQQPGQSLTLIATANQGSEATYESGFVIDKFPISRPNLTFSTLTVSNMSPEDSSIYLCSGYKGTNTEAFFGQGTRLTVV.

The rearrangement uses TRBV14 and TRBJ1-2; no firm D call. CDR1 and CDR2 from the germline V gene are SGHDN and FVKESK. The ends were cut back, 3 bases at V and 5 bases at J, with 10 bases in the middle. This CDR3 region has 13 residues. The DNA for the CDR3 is TGTGCCAGCAGCCACCTACTGGTATATGGCTACACCTTC. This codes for CASSHLLVYGYTF. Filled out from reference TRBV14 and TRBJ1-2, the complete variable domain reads EAGVTQFPSHSVIEKGQTVTLRCDPISGHDNLYWYRRVMGKEIKFLLHFVKESKQDESGMPNNRFLAERTGGTYSTLKVQPAELEDSGVYFCASSHLLVYGYTFGSGTRLTVV.

CDR3 amino acids: CASSQHGTRQETQYF. The CDR3 nucleotides read TGCGCCAGCAGCCAACACGGGACTAGACAAGAGACCCAGTACTTC. The chain has TRBV4-1 and TRBJ2-5; 8 positions agree with TRBD2. CDR1 MGHRA and CDR2 YSYEKL come from the germline V gene. V was clipped by 2 bases and J by 2 bases; unmatched bases: 4. The CDR3 covers 15 residues.